The 7 T cell receptor beta chains given below trace back to one sample, sequenced in a study of blood T cell repertoires in COVID-19. TCRdb's copy holds only in-frame clones and misses some; the assay was immunoSEQ multiplex PCR. The sample holds about 360,000 clones, approximately 86% seen once. The specimen was peripheral blood. These TCRs come from a human donor in a cohort sampled during active COVID-19.

The chain combines TRBV19 with TRBJ2-5; D not resolved. CDR1 and CDR2 (germline): LNHDA, SQIVND (reference sequence). V was cut by 8 bases and J by 1 base, with 11 bases left in between. The CDR3 sequence is 13 residues long. CDR3 nucleotides: TGTGCCAGTGGAGAAGTACTCCAAGAGACCCAGTACTTC. This translates into CASGEVLQETQYF.

V gene TRBV2 combines with J gene TRBJ1-2, with TRBD1 identical over 10 bases. The CDR3 runs to 15 residues. Losses at the gene ends were 6 bases for V and 8 bases for J; bases not matched to a gene: 12. Per the germline V gene, CDR1 is SNHLY and CDR2 is FYNNEI. In nucleotides, the CDR3 is TGTGCCAGCAGGAGGACGACAGGGGGCGGAGTGGGCTACACCTTC. It yields the protein CASRRTTGGGVGYTF.

The chain couples TRBV25-1 to TRBJ2-5; D remains ambiguous. The germline V gene encodes CDR1 MGHDK and CDR2 SYGVNS. The CDR3 consists of 14 residues. The ends were cut back, 3 bases at V and 5 bases at J, with 13 bases in the middle. The CDR3 region is CASSDPAPPETQYF. DNA for the CDR3: TGTGCCAGCAGTGATCCAGCGCCCCCGGAGACCCAGTACTTC.

The CDR3 DNA reads as TGTGCCAGCAGCGTGGGCCCCCTGGGTGAGCAGTTCTTC. This gives the protein CASSVGPLGEQFF. V usage is TRBV9 and J usage is TRBJ2-1; D not resolved. The CDR3 is made up of 13 amino acids. CDR1 is SGDLS and CDR2 is YYNGEE in the germline V gene. Trimming removed 2 bases at V and 9 bases at J, with 12 bases between.

The V call is TRBV7-9, the J call TRBJ1-1, with a possible D match to TRBD1 (5 bases). Per the germline V gene, CDR1 is SEHNR and CDR2 is FQNEAQ (reference sequence). This CDR3 is 17 amino acids long. Between the trimmed V and J ends, which lost 4 bases and 5 bases, there was a span of 23 bases. The CDR3 protein is CASSSSPRGGKWTEAFF. The CDR3, as DNA: TGTGCCAGCAGCTCTAGCCCCCGCGGGGGGAAATGGACTGAAGCTTTCTTT.

This sequence joins TRBV25-1 and TRBJ1-5, with 10 positions matching TRBD1. The length of the CDR3 is 16 residues. CDR1 is MGHDK and CDR2 is SYGVNS in the germline V gene. Trimming took 3 bases from V and 6 from J; bases not matched to a gene: 8. The CDR3 reads CASSDGGQGGGQPQHF. The CDR3 DNA reads TGTGCCAGCAGTGACGGTGGACAGGGGGGGGGTCAGCCCCAGCATTTT.

The CDR3 DNA reads TGTGCCAGCAGCTCGACAGGGATTCAAGAGACCCAGTACTTC. This codes for CASSSTGIQETQYF. J is TRBJ2-5 and V is TRBV7-9, with 7 bases lining up with TRBD1. The CDR3 totals 14 residues. The J segment lost 2 bases and the V segment lost 4 bases, leaving 4 bases of the junction unmatched. Germline V gives CDR1 SEHNR, CDR2 FQNEAQ (reference sequence). The full variable domain, rest sourced from reference TRBV7-9 and TRBJ2-5, is DTGVSQNPRHKITKRGQNVTFRCDPISEHNRLYWYRQTLGQGPEFLTYFQNEAQLEKSRLLSDRFSAERPKGSFSTLEIQRTEQGDSAMYLCASSSTGIQETQYFGPGTRLLVL.